This is a list of T cell receptor beta chains from one sample in a study of T-cell reconstitution after alpha-beta-depleted transplantation in children. TCRdb passed the PCR reads through MiXCR, listing each CDR3 protein once. The repertoire consists of about 610,000 distinct CDR3 sequences, with roughly 10% occurring once and the leading ten covering less than 5%. The source was PBMCs from the stem cell graft donor, collected from the stem cell graft. The receptors were sampled from a human donor who donated a stem cell graft to a child with acute myeloid leukemia. The CDR3 runs from the conserved cysteine through the conserved F or W. Each record gives: D gene, clone size, V gene, J gene, CDR3 DNA, CDR3 protein. The D gene is left open where the match is weak. Clone size is not always given. Where it is, it says once, few, many or a class for expanded clones.

>.|few|TRBV6-5|TRBJ2-1
TGTGCCAGCAGTTACTCGACGGACTACAATGAGCAGTTCTTC
CASSYSTDYNEQFF
>.|.|TRBV30|TRBJ1-5
TGTGCCTGGAGTCCCAGTCCCGATCAGCCCCAGCATTTT
CAWSPSPDQPQHF
>TRBD2|few|TRBV5-1|TRBJ2-3
TGCGCCAGCAGGTTGTCGGGCGGGAGCTTCACAGATACGCAGTATTTT
CASRLSGGSFTDTQYF
>TRBD2|many|TRBV7-2|TRBJ2-7
TGTGCCAGCAGTAATCTTGGACTAGTTGTCGACGAGCAGTACTTC
CASSNLGLVVDEQYF
>.|few|TRBV6-1|TRBJ2-3
TGTGCCAGCAGCCTAACCGCCGGTTTTGTAGATACGCAGTATTTT
CASSLTAGFVDTQYF
>TRBD2|.|TRBV27|TRBJ2-1
TGTGCCAGCAGTTCGGGACTAGGCCGCTACAATGAGCAGTTCTTC
CASSSGLGRYNEQFF
>TRBD1|.|TRBV27|TRBJ1-1
TGTGCCAGCAGTTTATCGGCAGGGGGCTTGAACACTGAAGCTTTCTTT
CASSLSAGGLNTEAFF
>TRBD1|once|TRBV30|TRBJ1-1
TGTGCCTGGGGAGGACAGGGGGGCACTGAAGCTTTCTTT
CAWGGQGGTEAFF
>.|many|TRBV29-1|TRBJ1-2
TGCAGCGTTGAAACAGGGAAGGGCTACACCTTC
CSVETGKGYTF
>.|.|TRBV6-2/TRBV6-3|TRBJ1-5
TGTGCCAGCAGACAGGATAGGGCTGAAAATCAGCCCCAGCATTTT
CASRQDRAENQPQHF
>TRBD1|.|TRBV10-3|TRBJ1-5
TGTGCCATCAGTGAGTTTGCAGGGGGCGCGGGCGGTCAGCCCCAGCATTTT
CAISEFAGGAGGQPQHF
>TRBD2|.|TRBV18|TRBJ2-5
TGTGCCAGCTCACGACTAGCCCAGGAGACCCAGTACTTC
CASSRLAQETQYF
>.|.|TRBV12-3/TRBV12-4|TRBJ2-7
TGTGCCAGCACCCTCTCTAGTCTCGAGCAGTACTTC
CASTLSSLEQYF
>.|.|TRBV9|TRBJ2-7
TGTGCCAGCAGCCCCGGGACTTCAAGCTCCTACGAGCAGTACTTC
CASSPGTSSSYEQYF
>TRBD1|few|TRBV11-2|TRBJ2-7
TGTGCCAGCAGCGCCGGACAGGCCACCTTTGAGAACTTC
CASSAGQATFENF
>.|.|TRBV18|TRBJ2-7
TGTGCCAGCTCATCAAAGGACAGCTCCTACGAGCAGTACTTC
CASSSKDSSYEQYF
>.|few|TRBV30|TRBJ2-3
TGTGCCTGGAGTCCGGCGAGAGATACGCAGTATTTT
CAWSPARDTQYF
>.|few|TRBV5-6|TRBJ2-7
TGTGCCAGCAGCTTGGGCCCCCAGGGCTACGAGCAGTACTTC
CASSLGPQGYEQYF
>.|.|TRBV12-3/TRBV12-4|TRBJ2-7
TGTGCCAGCAGTCACGCAGGGACGGAAAGTTACGAGCAGTACTTC
CASSHAGTESYEQYF
>.|few|TRBV11-3|TRBJ1-1
TGTGCCAGCAGTTTTACAGAAGGGACTGAAGCTTTCTTT
CASSFTEGTEAFF
>TRBD2|few|TRBV4-1|TRBJ2-5
TGCGCCAGCACCTTAAATCCGGGACTAGGGACACAAGAGACCCAGTACTTC
CASTLNPGLGTQETQYF
>.|many|TRBV20-1|TRBJ1-1
TGCAGTGCTAGAGGGGAACTCCTTAACACTGAAGCTTTCTTT
CSARGELLNTEAFF
>.|many|TRBV5-1|TRBJ2-7
TGCGCCAGCAGCACCCCCCACTCCTACGAGCAGTACTTC
CASSTPHSYEQYF
>TRBD1|few|TRBV20-1|TRBJ1-5
TGCAGTGCTAGAGATGGCGGACAGGGGCGTAATCAGCCCCAGCATTTT
CSARDGGQGRNQPQHF
>TRBD2|few|TRBV20-1|TRBJ2-5
TGCAGTGCTAGGACTAGCGAGCCCACCTTCCAAGAGACCCAGTACTTC
CSARTSEPTFQETQYF
>.|.|TRBV3-1|TRBJ2-5
TGTGCCAGCAGCCCCTGGGAAGGAGAGACCCAGTACTTC
CASSPWEGETQYF
>.|many|TRBV11-2|TRBJ2-1
TGTGCCAGTAAGAGGGAGAGGCCCTACAATGAGCAGTTCTTC
CASKRERPYNEQFF
>.|few|TRBV18|TRBJ1-5
TGTGCCAGCGGAAAGGAGGGGAATCAGCCCCAGCATTTT
CASGKEGNQPQHF
>TRBD2|few|TRBV3-1|TRBJ2-7
TGTGCCAGCAGCCACATAACTAGCGGTCCTTGGGAGCAGTACTTC
CASSHITSGPWEQYF
>.|.|TRBV10-3|TRBJ2-1
TGTGCCATCACCACTACCGAGGGGATCTACAATGAGCAGTTCTTC
CAITTTEGIYNEQFF
>TRBD2|many|TRBV12-3/TRBV12-4|TRBJ2-2
TGTGCCAGCAGTTTAGGAGCGGGACCGAACACCGGGGAGCTGTTTTTT
CASSLGAGPNTGELFF
>TRBD1|.|TRBV20-1|TRBJ2-7
TGCAGTGCTAGAGTTTCACAGGGGTCCCTGAGCTCCTACGAGCAGTACTTC
CSARVSQGSLSSYEQYF
>.|.|TRBV28|TRBJ2-7
TGTGCCAGCAGTGGCGTCGGGAAGGGCTACGAGCAGTACTTC
CASSGVGKGYEQYF
>TRBD1|many|TRBV5-1|TRBJ2-2
TGCGCCAGCAGCCCCGGGCAGGGGGCCGACACCGGGGAGCTGTTTTTT
CASSPGQGADTGELFF
>.|.|TRBV20-1|TRBJ2-2
TGCAGTGCCAGCCCTCCACGGGTAAACACCGGGGAGCTGTTTTTT
CSASPPRVNTGELFF
>.|few|TRBV6-6|TRBJ2-7
TGTGCCAGCAGTTATCCGGCCCTCACCGAGCAGTACTTC
CASSYPALTEQYF
>TRBD2|few|TRBV7-2|TRBJ2-1
TGTGCCAGCAGCTCGGTGACTAGCGGGAGCGGAAATGAGCAGTTCTTC
CASSSVTSGSGNEQFF
>TRBD1|few|TRBV29-1|TRBJ1-2
TGCAGCGTGGCGACAGGGAGCGGTGGCTACACCTTC
CSVATGSGGYTF
>.|few|TRBV20-1|TRBJ1-4
TGCAGTGCTACGGGGGAGAATGAAAAACTGTTTTTT
CSATGENEKLFF
>TRBD1|few|TRBV6-7|TRBJ2-5
TGTGCCAGCAGTCACAGACAGGGGAGACAAGAGACCCAGTACTTC
CASSHRQGRQETQYF
>TRBD1|.|TRBV6-1|TRBJ2-7
TGTGCCAGCAGTCGACCCGGGGGGACAGGGCTGGCCGAGCAGTACTTC
CASSRPGGTGLAEQYF
>TRBD2|many|TRBV20-1|TRBJ2-5
TGCAGTGCGCCCCCGGGAGGCCAAGAGACCCAGTACTTC
CSAPPGGQETQYF
>.|many|TRBV20-1|TRBJ1-1
TGCAGTGCTCTGAAGACGGTTGAAGCTTTCTTT
CSALKTVEAFF
>.|few|TRBV30|TRBJ2-3
TGTGCCTGGTCCCCCTACGGCGGTTACACAGATACGCAGTATTTT
CAWSPYGGYTDTQYF
>.|many|TRBV5-4|TRBJ2-5
TGTGCCAGCAGGGTAGACCAAGAGACCCAGTACTTC
CASRVDQETQYF
>.|few|TRBV7-2|TRBJ1-1
TGTGCCAGCAGCTTAGTATCGAGGGATTTGAACACTGAAGCTTTCTTT
CASSLVSRDLNTEAFF
>.|.|TRBV27|TRBJ2-1
TGTGCCAGCAGTCAATACAGGGCGTACAATGAGCAGTTCTTC
CASSQYRAYNEQFF
>.|.|TRBV10-3|TRBJ2-7
TGTGCCATCAGAAACCAGGGGAGTGAGCAGTACTTC
CAIRNQGSEQYF
>TRBD2|.|TRBV20-1|TRBJ2-3
TGCAGTGCTAGACCGGGACTAGCGGGAGGGCCCTCCACAGATACGCAGTATTTT
CSARPGLAGGPSTDTQYF
>TRBD2|few|TRBV7-2|TRBJ2-3
TGTGCCAGCAGCTTCCGGGGGGGAGGAGGAGATACGCAGTATTTT
CASSFRGGGGDTQYF